Following are 9 T cell receptor beta chains from one sample sequenced in a study of cytomegalovirus exposure and HLA in healthy donors (dated by TCRdb to the late 2010s). The method was the immunoSEQ multiplex PCR assay. The multiplex PCR relied on a mix of 60 forward primers for TCR Vbeta segments and 13 reverse primers for TCR Jbeta segments. In its TCRdb copy, this immuneACCESS table keeps in-frame sequences only and misses some clones. Where compared with another copy, unresolved V genes explain less than half of these, and the others have no known cause. This sample gives under 200,000 clones in total; around two thirds of them show up just once. The top ten constitute less than 1.5% of the sample. Sequences were obtained from PBMCs. Every receptor here comes from a man between 45 and 60 years old in good health and CMV-seronegative.

This clone was observed a single time. The rearrangement uses TRBV4-1 and TRBJ1-1; a weak D match, TRBD1 (5 bases). From germline, CDR1 is MGHRA and CDR2 YSYEKL. This CDR3 has 15 amino acids. With 0 bases removed from V and 0 bases from J, the gap between germline ends came to 8 bases. CDR3 sequence (DNA): TGCGCCAGCAGCCAAGAAAGACAGATGAACACTGAAGCTTTCTTT. Protein product: CASSQERQMNTEAFF.

This clone was found a few times. The rearrangement uses TRBV21-1 and TRBJ1-2; TRBD1, the D gene given by the table, was not confirmed from the DNA. TRBV21-1 is listed as a pseudogene. The CDR3 totals 15 residues. The CDR3, as DNA: TGTGCCAGCAGCAAAAGGGACAGGACTTACTATGGCTACACCTTC. Encoded protein: CASSKRDRTYYGYTF.

The V and J genes are TRBV7-2 and TRBJ1-1; no reliable D call. Germline V gene data show CDR1 as SGHTA and CDR2 as FQGNSA. The CDR3 is 12 amino acids. V dropped 2 bases and J dropped 6 bases, with 7 bases sitting between them. The CDR3 sequence: CASSLTVAEAFF. CDR3 nucleotides: TGTGCCAGCAGCTTAACGGTGGCTGAAGCTTTCTTT.

This chain connects TRBV6-4 to TRBJ1-6; 8 bases match TRBD1. CDR3 length: 15 amino acids. Germline trimming cut 8 bases from V and 3 bases from J; bases unmatched to any gene: 6. Germline lookup yields CDR1 MRHNA and CDR2 SNTAGT. The CDR3 loop is CASGLGQGYNSPLHF. CDR3 DNA: TGTGCCAGCGGACTCGGACAGGGCTATAATTCACCCCTCCACTTT.

CDR3 protein: CASSLGGEDTQYF. CDR3 coding DNA: TGTGCCAGCAGCTTGGGGGGAGAGGATACGCAGTATTTT. The V call is TRBV7-3, the J call TRBJ2-3; D perhaps matches TRBD2 (6 bases). CDR1 is SGHTA, CDR2 FQGTGA, per germline. The CDR3 length is 13 residues. Trimming left V 3 bases short and J 6 bases short, with 10 bases between.

The chain uses TRBV5-4 and TRBJ2-1; 8 nucleotides align to TRBD1. The germline V gene encodes CDR1 SGHNT and CDR2 YYREEE (reference sequence). Trimming at V came to 3 bases and at J to 0 bases, leaving 5 bases not matched to a gene. The CDR3 is 16 amino acids. CDR3 sequence reads: CASSSGTGRSYNEQFF. The CDR3 DNA is TGTGCCAGCAGCTCCGGGACAGGCCGCTCCTACAATGAGCAGTTCTTC.

This clone was seen a handful of times. This chain uses TRBV5-4 with TRBJ2-2, with D perhaps matching TRBD1 (6 bases). The germline V gene has CDR1 SGHNT and CDR2 YYREEE (reference sequence). The CDR3 runs to 16 residues. The ends were cut back, 6 bases at V and 2 bases at J, with 17 bases in the middle. CDR3 DNA: TGTGCCAGCACAATCTCTGGGACACAAAACACCGGGGAGCTGTTTTTT. Amino acids: CASTISGTQNTGELFF.

This chain links TRBV2 with TRBJ1-2; tentatively, D is TRBD1 (5 bases). V was pared by 3 bases and J by 3 bases, with 8 bases between. In germline, CDR1 is SNHLY, CDR2 FYNNEI. The length of the CDR3 is 13 residues. The CDR3 reads CASSEAGYYGYTF. CDR3 in DNA: TGTGCCAGCAGTGAGGCAGGGTACTATGGCTACACCTTC.

The chain is built from TRBV7-8 and TRBJ1-1; D ambiguous. Germline loops: CDR1 SGHVS, CDR2 FQNEAQ. Trimming shortened V by 6 bases and J by 4 bases, and 12 bases separated the two germline ends. The CDR3 is 13 residues long. CDR3 DNA sequence: TGTGCCAGCAGTACTGATAGAGGCACTGAAGCTTTCTTT. This translates into CASSTDRGTEAFF.